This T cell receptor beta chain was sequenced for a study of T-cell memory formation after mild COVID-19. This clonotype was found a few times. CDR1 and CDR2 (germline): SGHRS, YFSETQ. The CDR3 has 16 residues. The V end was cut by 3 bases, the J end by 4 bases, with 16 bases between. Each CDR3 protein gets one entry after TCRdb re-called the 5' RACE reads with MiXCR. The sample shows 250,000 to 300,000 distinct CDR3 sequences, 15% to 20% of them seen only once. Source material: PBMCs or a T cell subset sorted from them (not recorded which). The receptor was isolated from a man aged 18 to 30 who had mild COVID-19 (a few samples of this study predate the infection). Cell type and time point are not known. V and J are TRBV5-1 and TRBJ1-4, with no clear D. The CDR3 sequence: CASSSGPQEFNEKLFF. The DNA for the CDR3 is TGCGCCAGCAGCTCAGGCCCCCAGGAATTTAATGAAAAACTGTTTTTT.